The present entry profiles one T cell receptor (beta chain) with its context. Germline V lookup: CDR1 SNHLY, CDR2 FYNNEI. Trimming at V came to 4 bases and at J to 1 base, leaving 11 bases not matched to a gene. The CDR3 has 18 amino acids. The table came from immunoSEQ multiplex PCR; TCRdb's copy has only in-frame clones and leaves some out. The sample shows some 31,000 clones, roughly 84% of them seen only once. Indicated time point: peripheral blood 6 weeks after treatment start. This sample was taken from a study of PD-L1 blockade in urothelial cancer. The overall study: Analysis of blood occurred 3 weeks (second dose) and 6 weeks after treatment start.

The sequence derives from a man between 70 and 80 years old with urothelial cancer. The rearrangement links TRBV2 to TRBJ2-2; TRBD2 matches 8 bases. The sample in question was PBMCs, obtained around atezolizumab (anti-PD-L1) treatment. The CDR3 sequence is CASSGPRAGGENTGELFF. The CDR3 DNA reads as TGTGCCAGCAGTGGTCCCAGGGCGGGAGGAGAGAACACCGGGGAGCTGTTTTTT.